This note documents a single T cell receptor beta chain sequence. Antigen specificity is unknown. The sample originates from a study of T cells in Graves' hyperthyroidism and ophthalmopathy. Study as a whole: Prior to any treatment, at the point of initial diagnosis, peripheral blood was collected.

From RNA transcripts, TCR beta CDR3 regions were amplified. HTBI primers were employed in a first-round RT-PCR of the TCR CDR3. MiXCR, applied by TCRdb to the multiplex PCR reads, yields one record per CDR3 protein. The table includes hundreds of thousands of distinct CDR3 sequences, about a sixth detected once. Study results and caveats: The blood repertoire included most of the expanded thyroid clonotypes above 0.001. Model predictions of ophthalmopathy came a median 6.5 months before onset.

PBMCs came from more than 8.5 ml fresh peripheral blood. V was clipped by 0 bases and J by 0 bases; unmatched bases: 7. The germline gives CDR1 SGHRS, CDR2 YFSETQ. This CDR3 region has 19 residues. The V and J genes are TRBV5-1 and TRBJ1-4; 11 bases are a match to TRBD1. This clonotype originated in a woman aged 18-29 years with Graves' hyperthyroidism. Sequenced input: blood. CDR3 loop: CASSLDPGTGGTTNEKLFF. The CDR3 DNA sequence: TGCGCCAGCAGCTTGGACCCGGGGACAGGGGGGACAACTAATGAAAAACTGTTTTTT.